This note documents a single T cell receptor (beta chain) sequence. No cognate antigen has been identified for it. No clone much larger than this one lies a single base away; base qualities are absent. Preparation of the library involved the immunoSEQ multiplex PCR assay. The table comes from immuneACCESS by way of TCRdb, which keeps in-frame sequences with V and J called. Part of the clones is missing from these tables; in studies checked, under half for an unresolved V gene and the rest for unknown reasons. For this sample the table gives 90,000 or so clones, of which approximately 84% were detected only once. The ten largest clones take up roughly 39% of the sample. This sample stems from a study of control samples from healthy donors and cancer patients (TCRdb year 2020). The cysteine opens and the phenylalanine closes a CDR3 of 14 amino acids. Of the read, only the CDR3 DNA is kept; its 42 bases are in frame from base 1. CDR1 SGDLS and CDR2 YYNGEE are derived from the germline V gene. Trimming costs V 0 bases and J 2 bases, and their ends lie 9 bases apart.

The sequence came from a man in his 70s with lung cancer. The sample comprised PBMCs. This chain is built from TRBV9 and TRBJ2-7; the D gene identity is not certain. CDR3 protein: CASSVDSSAYEQYF. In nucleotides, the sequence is TGTGCCAGCAGCGTAGATAGCTCAGCCTACGAGCAGTACTTC.